This T cell receptor beta chain was obtained from a study of coeliac disease. This clone has a handful of counts. Its specificity is not known. Clones were read by immunoSEQ multiplex PCR, and TCRdb kept only the in-frame ones, dropping some. The sample lists about 4,900 clones, less than 80% occurring once. Looked up from germline, CDR1 is SNHLY and CDR2 is FYNNEI. With 5 bases removed from V and 6 bases from J, the gap between germline ends came to 8 bases. CDR3 length equals 11 residues. The study, taken as a whole, reports: Cross-contamination between intraepithelial and lamina propria cells was possible. Control samples showed higher TRB and TRG clonality than intraepithelial and lamina propria samples in active celiac disease. Known gliadin-specific TRB sequences: about 55% of the 18 coeliac samples, only 1 of 6 controls.

The rearrangement uses TRBV2 and TRBJ2-7; D may be TRBD2 (5 bases). Material: lymphocytes from the gut lamina propria. This TCR came from a woman aged 40 to 49. CDR3 sequence (DNA): TGTGCCAGCAGTCCGAGGGCCGAGCAGTACTTC. It specifies CASSPRAEQYF.